This passage covers 6 T cell receptor beta chains from one sample sequenced in a study of T cell clonality in common variable immunodeficiency. The data were produced by immunoSEQ multiplex PCR, yet TCRdb's version contains in-frame clones alone and is incomplete. Listed for the sample are about 50,000 clones, none seen a single time. What was sequenced was peripheral blood mononuclear cells. The receptors stem from a person between 18 and 75 years old in good health.

This clone was found many times. With the read ending 3 residues before the CDR3 end, the germline J gene is used to fill in that end. The chain links TRBV7-9 to TRBJ2-5; D gene ambiguous. Germline lookup yields CDR1 SEHNR and CDR2 FQNEAQ (reference sequence). V was cut by 1 base and J by 0 bases, with 9 bases left in between. The CDR3 is 15 amino acids. CDR3 sequence reads: CASSLGNKYQETQYF. CDR3 DNA (partial): TGTGCCAGCAGCTTAGGAAACAAGTACCAAGAGACC.

This clone was recorded a few times. Read sequence stops 3 residues before the CDR3 end, and the germline J gene provides the missing end. The chain uses TRBV7-6 and TRBJ2-7, with 8 bases fitting TRBD2. CDR3 size: 16 residues. The V gene end was trimmed by 3 bases and the J gene end by 4 bases; junction bases not matched to a gene: 11. Germline CDR1 SGHVS, CDR2 FNYEAQ. CDR3: CASSLGLGRAFYEQYF. The covered CDR3 bases are TGTGCCAGCAGCTTGGGGCTCGGGAGGGCCTTTTACGAG.

The sample holds a few counts of this clone. The DNA read from the CDR3 is TGTGCCAGTAGTACCGACAGCCAATTTAACTATGGC. Translation gives CASSTDSQFNYG. The CDR3 in full is CASSTDSQFNYGYTF. The gene calls are TRBV19 and TRBJ1-2; a weak D match, TRBD1 (5 bases). The sequenced fragment ends 3 residues before the CDR3 boundary, so the rest is inferred from the germline J gene. This CDR3 spans 15 amino acids. Trimming removed 4 bases from V and 1 base from J, with 13 bases in between. CDR1 is LNHDA and CDR2 is SQIVND in the germline V gene (reference sequence). Filled out from reference TRBV19 and TRBJ1-2, the complete variable domain reads DGGITQSPKYLFRKEGQNVTLSCEQNLNHDAMYWYRQDPGQGLRLIYYSQIVNDFQKGDIAEGYSVSREKKESFPLTVTSAQKNPTAFYLCASSTDSQFNYGYTFGSGTRLTVV.

This clone has at least ten counts. The read terminates 3 residues ahead of where the CDR3 ends, so the germline J gene completes it. This sequence joins TRBV10-1 and TRBJ1-1, with 11 bases matching TRBD1. V lost 7 bases to trimming and J lost 5 bases; unmatched junction nucleotides: 9. The CDR3 is made up of 15 amino acids. Germline assignment: CDR1 WNHNN and CDR2 SYGVQD (reference sequence). CDR3 protein: CASTGQGAGETEAFF. CDR3 DNA (partial): TGCGCCAGCACCGGACAGGGGGCTGGGGAAACTGAA.

This clone came up many times. The sequence runs out 3 residues before the end of the CDR3; the remainder is reconstructed from the germline J gene. The chain carries TRBV30 and TRBJ1-2, with no clear D. CDR3 length: 11 residues. Germline CDR1 and CDR2: GTSNPN and SVGIG (reference sequence). Deletions cut 3 bases from V and 7 bases from J, with 9 bases between. The CDR3 bases that were read are TGTGCCTGGAGACTCATTAGTGGC. The encoded protein is CAWRLISG. The whole CDR3 sequence is CAWRLISGYTF. Full variable domain (missing parts from reference TRBV30 and TRBJ1-2): SQTIHQWPATLVQPVGSPLSLECTVEGTSNPNLYWYRQAAGRGLQLLFYSVGIGQISSEVPQNLSASRPQDRQFILSSKKLLLSDSGFYLCAWRLISGYTFGSGTRLTVV.

This clone appeared many times. CDR3 loop: CSASRDRVSVVNQPQHF. Partial CDR3 DNA: TGCAGTGCTAGTCGGGACAGGGTATCGGTGGTGAATCAGCCC. The V gene is TRBV20-1, the J gene TRBJ1-5, with 9 bases that match TRBD1. The CDR3 end falls 3 residues outside the read, so it is completed with the germline J gene. The V and J ends lost 3 bases and 4 bases, in that order; junction bases with no gene match: 13. The CDR3 loop spans 17 amino acids. Per germline, CDR1 DFQATT and CDR2 SNEGSKA (reference sequence).